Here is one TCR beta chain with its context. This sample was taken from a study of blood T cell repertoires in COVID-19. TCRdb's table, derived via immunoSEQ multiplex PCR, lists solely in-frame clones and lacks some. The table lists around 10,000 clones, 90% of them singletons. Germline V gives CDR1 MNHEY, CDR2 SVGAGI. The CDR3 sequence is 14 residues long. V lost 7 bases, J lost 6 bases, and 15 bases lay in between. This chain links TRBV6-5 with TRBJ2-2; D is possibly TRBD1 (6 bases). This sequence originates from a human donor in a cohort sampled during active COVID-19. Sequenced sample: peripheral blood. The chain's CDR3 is CASTTGLEAGELFF. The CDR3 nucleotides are TGTGCCAGCACCACAGGGTTGGAGGCCGGGGAGCTGTTTTTT.